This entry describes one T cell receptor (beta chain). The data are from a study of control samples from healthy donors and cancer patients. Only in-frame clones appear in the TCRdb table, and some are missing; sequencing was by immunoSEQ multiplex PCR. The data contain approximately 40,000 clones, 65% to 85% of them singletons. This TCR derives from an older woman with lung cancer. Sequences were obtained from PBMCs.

CDR3 residues: CASSIQRGPNTGELFF. The CDR3 nucleotides are TGTGCCAGTAGTATACAGAGAGGACCTAACACCGGGGAGCTGTTTTTT. The V and J genes are TRBV19 and TRBJ2-2, with no clear D. Trimming cost V 2 bases and J 2 bases, with 12 bases left between them. Germline V lookup: CDR1 LNHDA, CDR2 SQIVND (reference sequence). The CDR3 loop spans 16 amino acids.